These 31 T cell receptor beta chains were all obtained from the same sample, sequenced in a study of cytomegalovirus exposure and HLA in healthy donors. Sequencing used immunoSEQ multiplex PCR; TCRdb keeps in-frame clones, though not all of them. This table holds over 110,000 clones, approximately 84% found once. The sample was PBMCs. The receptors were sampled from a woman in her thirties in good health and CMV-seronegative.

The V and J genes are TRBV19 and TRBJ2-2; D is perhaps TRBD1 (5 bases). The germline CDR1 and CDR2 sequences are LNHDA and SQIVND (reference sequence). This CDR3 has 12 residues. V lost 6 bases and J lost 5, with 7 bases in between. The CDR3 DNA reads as TGTGCCAGTAGCCAGGGTACCGGGGAGCTGTTTTTT. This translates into CASSQGTGELFF.

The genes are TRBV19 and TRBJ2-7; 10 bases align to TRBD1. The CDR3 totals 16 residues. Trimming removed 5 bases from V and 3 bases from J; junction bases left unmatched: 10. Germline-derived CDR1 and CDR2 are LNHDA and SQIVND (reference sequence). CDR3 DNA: TGTGCCAGTAGTGCGATGGGACAGGGGACGAACTACGAGCAGTACTTC. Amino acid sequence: CASSAMGQGTNYEQYF. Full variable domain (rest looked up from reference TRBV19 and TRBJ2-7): DGGITQSPKYLFRKEGQNVTLSCEQNLNHDAMYWYRQDPGQGLRLIYYSQIVNDFQKGDIAEGYSVSREKKESFPLTVTSAQKNPTAFYLCASSAMGQGTNYEQYFGPGTRLTVT.

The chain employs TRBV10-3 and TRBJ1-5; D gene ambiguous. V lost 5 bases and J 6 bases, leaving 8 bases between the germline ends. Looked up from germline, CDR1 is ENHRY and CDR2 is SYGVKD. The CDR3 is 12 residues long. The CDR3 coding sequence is TGTGCCATCAGTTCCGGTGGTCAGCCCCAGCATTTT. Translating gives CAISSGGQPQHF.

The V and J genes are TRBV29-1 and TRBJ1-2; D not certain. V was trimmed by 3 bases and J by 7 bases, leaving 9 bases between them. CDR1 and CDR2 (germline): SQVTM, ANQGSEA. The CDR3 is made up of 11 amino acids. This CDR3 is CSVERSGGYTF. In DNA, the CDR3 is TGCAGCGTTGAGAGGTCCGGTGGCTACACCTTC.

The CDR3 nucleotides are TGTGCCAGCTCACCGAGGGCCTCCTACGAGCAGTACTTC. It specifies CASSPRASYEQYF. The chain employs TRBV18 and TRBJ2-7, with D possibly matching TRBD2 (5 bases). V lost 3 bases to trimming and J lost 0 bases, with 6 bases between them. Germline V gene lookup returns CDR1 KGHSH and CDR2 LQKENI. The CDR3 consists of 13 residues.

In DNA, the CDR3 is TGTGCCAGCAGTGAAGTAAGTCTAGGCAAAAACATTCAGTACTTC. This gives the protein CASSEVSLGKNIQYF. The genes are TRBV6-1 and TRBJ2-4; D is uncertain. Per germline, CDR1 MNHNS and CDR2 SASEGT. V was cut by 1 base and J by 3 bases, with 10 bases left in between. The CDR3 is 15 residues long.

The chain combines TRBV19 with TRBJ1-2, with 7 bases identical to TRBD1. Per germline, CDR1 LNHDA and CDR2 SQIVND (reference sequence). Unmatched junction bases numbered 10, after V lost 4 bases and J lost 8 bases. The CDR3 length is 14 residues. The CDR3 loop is CASSSNRGDLGYTF. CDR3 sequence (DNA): TGTGCCAGTAGTAGCAACAGGGGCGATCTAGGCTACACCTTC.

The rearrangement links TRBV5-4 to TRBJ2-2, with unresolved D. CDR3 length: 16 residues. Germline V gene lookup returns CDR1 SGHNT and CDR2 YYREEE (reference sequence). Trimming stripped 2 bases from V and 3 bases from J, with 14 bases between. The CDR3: CASSLRQLWDTGELFF. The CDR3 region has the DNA TGTGCCAGCAGCTTACGACAATTGTGGGACACCGGGGAGCTGTTTTTT.

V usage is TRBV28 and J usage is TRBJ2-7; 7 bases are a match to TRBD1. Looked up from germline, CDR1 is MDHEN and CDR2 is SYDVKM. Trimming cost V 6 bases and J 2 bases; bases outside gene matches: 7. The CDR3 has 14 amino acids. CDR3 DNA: TGTGCCAGCAGAAGAGGGACAGCTACCTACGAGCAGTACTTC. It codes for CASRRGTATYEQYF.

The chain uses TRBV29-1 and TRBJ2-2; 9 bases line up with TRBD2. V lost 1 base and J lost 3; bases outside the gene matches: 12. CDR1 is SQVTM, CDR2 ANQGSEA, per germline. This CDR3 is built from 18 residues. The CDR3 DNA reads TGCAGCGTTGAAGGCCTACCGGGGTCTAGCGGGGACACCGGGGAGCTGTTTTTT. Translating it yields CSVEGLPGSSGDTGELFF.

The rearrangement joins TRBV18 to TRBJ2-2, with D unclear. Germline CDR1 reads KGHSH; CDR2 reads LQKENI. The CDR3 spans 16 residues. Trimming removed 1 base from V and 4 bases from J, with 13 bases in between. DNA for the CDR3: TGTGCCAGCTCACCACGTACGGCTACGGGCACCGGGGAGCTGTTTTTT. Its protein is CASSPRTATGTGELFF.

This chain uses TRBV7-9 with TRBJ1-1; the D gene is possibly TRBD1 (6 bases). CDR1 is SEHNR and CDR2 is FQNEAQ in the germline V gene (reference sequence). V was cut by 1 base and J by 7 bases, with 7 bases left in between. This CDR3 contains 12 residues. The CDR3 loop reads CASSLGTVEAFF. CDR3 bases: TGTGCCAGCAGCTTAGGGACAGTTGAAGCTTTCTTT.

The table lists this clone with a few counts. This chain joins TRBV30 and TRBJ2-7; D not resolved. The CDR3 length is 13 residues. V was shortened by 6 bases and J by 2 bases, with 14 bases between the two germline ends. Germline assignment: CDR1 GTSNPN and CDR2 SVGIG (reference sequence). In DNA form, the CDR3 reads TGTGCCTGCGATTTGGGCACCACCTACGAGCAGTACTTC. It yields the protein CACDLGTTYEQYF. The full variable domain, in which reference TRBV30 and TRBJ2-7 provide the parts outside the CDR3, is SQTIHQWPATLVQPVGSPLSLECTVEGTSNPNLYWYRQAAGRGLQLLFYSVGIGQISSEVPQNLSASRPQDRQFILSSKKLLLSDSGFYLCACDLGTTYEQYFGPGTRLTVT.

The CDR3 nucleotides are TGTGCCAGCAGCTTGAGTTTGGATTGGGGGAGGGAAGCTTTCTTT. Translating gives CASSLSLDWGREAFF. V gene TRBV5-4 combines with J gene TRBJ1-1, with D maybe TRBD1 (5 bases). The CDR3 is 15 amino acids. V dropped 1 base and J dropped 8 bases, with 18 bases sitting between them. Germline V gene data show CDR1 as SGHNT and CDR2 as YYREEE (reference sequence).

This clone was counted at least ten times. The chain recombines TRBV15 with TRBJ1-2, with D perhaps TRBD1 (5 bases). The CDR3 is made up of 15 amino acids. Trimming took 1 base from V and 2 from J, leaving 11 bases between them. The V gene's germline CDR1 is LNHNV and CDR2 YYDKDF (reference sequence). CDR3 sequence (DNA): TGTGCCACCAGCAGAGCCGGGGGAAGCAACTATGGCTACACCTTC. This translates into CATSRAGGSNYGYTF.

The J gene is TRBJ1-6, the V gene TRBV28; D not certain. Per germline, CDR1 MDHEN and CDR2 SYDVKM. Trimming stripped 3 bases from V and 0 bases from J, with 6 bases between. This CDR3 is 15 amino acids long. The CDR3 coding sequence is TGTGCCAGCAGTTTTGTGAGCTCCTATAATTCACCCCTCCACTTT. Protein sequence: CASSFVSSYNSPLHF.

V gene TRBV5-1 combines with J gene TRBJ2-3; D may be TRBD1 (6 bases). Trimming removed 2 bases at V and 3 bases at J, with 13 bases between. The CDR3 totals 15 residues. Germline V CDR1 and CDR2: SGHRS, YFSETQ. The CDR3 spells CASSFTGKGTDTQYF. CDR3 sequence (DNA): TGCGCCAGCAGCTTTACAGGGAAGGGGACAGATACGCAGTATTTT.

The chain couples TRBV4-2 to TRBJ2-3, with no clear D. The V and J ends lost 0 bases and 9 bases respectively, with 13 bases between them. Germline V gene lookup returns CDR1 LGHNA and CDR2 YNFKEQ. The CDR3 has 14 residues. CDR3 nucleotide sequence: TGTGCCAGCAGCCAAGATCGCTTCCAGATCACGCAGTATTTT. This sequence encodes CASSQDRFQITQYF.

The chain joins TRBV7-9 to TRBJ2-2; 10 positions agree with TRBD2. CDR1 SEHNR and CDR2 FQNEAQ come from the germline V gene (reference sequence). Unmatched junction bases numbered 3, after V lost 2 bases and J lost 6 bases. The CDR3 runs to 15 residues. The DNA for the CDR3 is TGTGCCAGCAGCTTAAGCGGGGGGGCCTCCGGGGAGCTGTTTTTT. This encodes CASSLSGGASGELFF.

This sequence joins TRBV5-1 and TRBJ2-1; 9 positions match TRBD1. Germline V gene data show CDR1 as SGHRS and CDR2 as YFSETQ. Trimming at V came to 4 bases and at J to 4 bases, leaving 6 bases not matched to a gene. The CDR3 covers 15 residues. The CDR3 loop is CASSIGGQGYNEQFF. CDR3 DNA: TGCGCCAGCAGCATTGGGGGACAGGGATACAATGAGCAGTTCTTC.

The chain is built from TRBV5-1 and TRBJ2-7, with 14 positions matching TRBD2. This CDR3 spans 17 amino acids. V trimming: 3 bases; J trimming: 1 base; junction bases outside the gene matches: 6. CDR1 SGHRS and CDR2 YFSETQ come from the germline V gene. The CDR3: CASSYWTSGGISYEQYF. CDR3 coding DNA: TGCGCCAGCAGCTATTGGACTAGCGGGGGGATATCCTACGAGCAGTACTTC. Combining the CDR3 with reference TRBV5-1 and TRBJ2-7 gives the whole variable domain KAGVTQTPRYLIKTRGQQVTLSCSPISGHRSVSWYQQTPGQGLQFLFEYFSETQRNKGNFPGRFSGRQFSNSRSEMNVSTLELGDSALYLCASSYWTSGGISYEQYFGPGTRLTVT.

The CDR3 DNA follows: TGTGCCAGCAGTGTCGAGGCCGACCAGCCCCAGCATTTT. Its protein is CASSVEADQPQHF. The J gene is TRBJ1-5, the V gene TRBV27; D remains ambiguous. This CDR3 contains 13 residues. Looked up from germline, CDR1 is MNHEY and CDR2 is SMNVEV (reference sequence). V lost 5 bases and J lost 7, with 12 bases in between.

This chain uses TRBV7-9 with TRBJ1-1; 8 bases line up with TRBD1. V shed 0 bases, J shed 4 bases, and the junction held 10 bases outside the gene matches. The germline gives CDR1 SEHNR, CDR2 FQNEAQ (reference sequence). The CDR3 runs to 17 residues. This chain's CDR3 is CASSLAGRGQGFTEAFF. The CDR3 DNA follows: TGTGCCAGCAGCTTAGCCGGGCGCGGACAGGGCTTCACTGAAGCTTTCTTT.

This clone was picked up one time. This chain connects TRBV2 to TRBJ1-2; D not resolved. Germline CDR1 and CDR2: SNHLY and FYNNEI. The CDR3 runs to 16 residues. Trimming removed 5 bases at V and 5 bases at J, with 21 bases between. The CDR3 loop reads CASSPRLASRGYGYTF. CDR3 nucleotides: TGTGCCAGCAGTCCCCGGCTAGCGTCGCGGGGTTATGGCTACACCTTC.

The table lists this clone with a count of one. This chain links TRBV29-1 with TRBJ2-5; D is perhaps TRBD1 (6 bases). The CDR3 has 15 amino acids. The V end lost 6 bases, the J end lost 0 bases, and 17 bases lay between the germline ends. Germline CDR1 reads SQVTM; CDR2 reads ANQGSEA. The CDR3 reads CSVEPGASYQETQYF. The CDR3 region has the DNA TGCAGCGTAGAACCAGGGGCCTCGTACCAAGAGACCCAGTACTTC.

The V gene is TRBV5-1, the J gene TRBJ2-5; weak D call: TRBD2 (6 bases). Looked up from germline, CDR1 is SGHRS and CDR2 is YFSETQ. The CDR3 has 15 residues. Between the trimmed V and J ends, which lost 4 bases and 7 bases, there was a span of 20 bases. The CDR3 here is CASSQPGESLGTQYF. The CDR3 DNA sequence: TGCGCCAGCAGCCAACCGGGGGAGTCCTTGGGGACCCAGTACTTC.

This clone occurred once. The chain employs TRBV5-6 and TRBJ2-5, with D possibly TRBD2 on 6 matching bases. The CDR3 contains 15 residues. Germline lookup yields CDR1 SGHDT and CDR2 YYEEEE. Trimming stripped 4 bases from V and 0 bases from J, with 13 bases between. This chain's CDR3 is CASSRGRRNQETQYF. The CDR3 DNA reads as TGTGCCAGCAGCCGTGGGAGGAGAAACCAAGAGACCCAGTACTTC.

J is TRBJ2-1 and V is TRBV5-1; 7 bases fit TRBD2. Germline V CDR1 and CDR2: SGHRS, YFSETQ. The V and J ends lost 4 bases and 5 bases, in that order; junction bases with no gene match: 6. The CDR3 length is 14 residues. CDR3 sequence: CASSATSADNEQFF. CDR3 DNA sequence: TGCGCCAGCAGCGCAACTAGCGCCGACAATGAGCAGTTCTTC.

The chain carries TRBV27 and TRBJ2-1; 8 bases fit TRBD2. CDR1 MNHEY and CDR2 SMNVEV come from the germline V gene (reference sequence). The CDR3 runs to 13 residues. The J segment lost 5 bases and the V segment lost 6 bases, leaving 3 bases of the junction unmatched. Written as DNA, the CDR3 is TGTGCCAGCAGGCGGGGGGTTCACAATGAGCAGTTCTTC. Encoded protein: CASRRGVHNEQFF.

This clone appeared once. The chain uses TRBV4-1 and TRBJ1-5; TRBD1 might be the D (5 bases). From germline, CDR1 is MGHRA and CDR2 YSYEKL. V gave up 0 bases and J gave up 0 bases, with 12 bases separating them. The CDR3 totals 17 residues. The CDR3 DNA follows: TGCGCCAGCAGCCAAGATGACAGATTTGATAGCAATCAGCCCCAGCATTTT. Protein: CASSQDDRFDSNQPQHF.

The DNA for the CDR3 is TGTGCCAGCAGTTTTTTCAGCGGCGAACAAGAGACCCAGTACTTC. Its translation: CASSFFSGEQETQYF. The rearrangement uses TRBV28 and TRBJ2-5; tentative D call: TRBD2 (5 bases). V was shortened by 3 bases and J by 2 bases, with 13 bases between the two germline ends. Germline V lookup: CDR1 MDHEN, CDR2 SYDVKM. This CDR3 contains 15 residues.